This entry lists 13 T cell receptor beta chains sequenced from one sample in a study of T cells after yellow fever vaccination. TCRdb passed the 5' RACE reads through MiXCR, listing each CDR3 protein once. The sample yields tens of thousands of distinct CDR3 sequences, 7.3% seen once. The input for sequencing was CD8+ T cells sorted from PBMCs, taken more than 8 days after the first yellow fever vaccination. The source is a man aged 18 to 29 who received the YFV17D yellow fever vaccine.

This clonotype was detected many times. The rearrangement joins TRBV28 to TRBJ2-1; D call uncertain. V lost 7 bases, J lost 5 bases, and 9 bases lay in between. Germline loops: CDR1 MDHEN, CDR2 SYDVKM. The CDR3 loop spans 12 amino acids. The DNA of the CDR3 is TGTGCCAGCATGTGGGGAAACAATGAGCAGTTCTTC. As protein: CASMWGNNEQFF.

This clonotype was detected many times. V usage is TRBV7-3 and J usage is TRBJ1-6, with D perhaps TRBD1 (5 bases). V lost 5 bases and J lost 8, with 13 bases in between. CDR1 is SGHTA, CDR2 FQGTGA, per germline. The CDR3 loop spans 14 amino acids. The CDR3 protein is CASSIGTGDSPLHF. The DNA of the CDR3 is TGTGCCAGCAGCATAGGGACGGGGGATTCACCCCTCCACTTT.

This clonotype appeared a few times. CDR3 in amino acids: CASTPRADPSGANVLTF. The CDR3 DNA reads TGTGCCAGCACTCCAAGGGCAGACCCCTCTGGGGCCAACGTCCTGACTTTC. The V gene is TRBV12-3 or TRBV12-4, the J gene TRBJ2-6; the D is unclear. V was pared by 7 bases and J by 0 bases, with 16 bases between. The CDR3 spans 17 residues.

The chain uses TRBV4-1 and TRBJ1-2; 7 bases match TRBD1. The CDR3 extends over 16 amino acids. CDR1 MGHRA and CDR2 YSYEKL come from the germline V gene. With V trimmed by 3 bases and J by 4 bases, 11 bases remained unmatched. Written as DNA, the CDR3 is TGCGCCAGCAGCCAGGCGACAGGGATGGGGATCTATGGCTACACCTTC. It codes for CASSQATGMGIYGYTF.

This clonotype was detected ten times or more. The chain uses TRBV4-1 and TRBJ2-5; D not resolved. Germline values: CDR1 MGHRA, CDR2 YSYEKL. The CDR3 runs to 16 residues. V lost 0 bases, J lost 2 bases, and 13 bases lay in between. Here the CDR3 DNA reads TGCGCCAGCAGCCAAGAGCTCTCCCGAATACAAGAGACCCAGTACTTC. Translation: CASSQELSRIQETQYF.

This clonotype appeared a few times. The CDR3 DNA sequence: TGTGCCAGCAGTGAACTCCCCTACAATGAGCAGTTCTTC. Translating gives CASSELPYNEQFF. The J gene is TRBJ2-1, the V gene TRBV6-1; D gene ambiguous. Deletions cut 2 bases from V and 2 bases from J, with 4 bases between. Germline V CDR1 and CDR2: MNHNS, SASEGT. The CDR3 contains 13 residues.

This clonotype was counted at least ten times. The chain links TRBV20-1 to TRBJ1-2; the D gene is possibly TRBD1 (6 bases). CDR1 and CDR2 (germline): DFQATT, SNEGSKA (reference sequence). V dropped 1 base and J dropped 8 bases, with 11 bases sitting between them. The CDR3 is 12 residues long. DNA of the CDR3: TGCAGTGCTAGAGGGACAGTCCTGGGCTACACCTTC. This translates into CSARGTVLGYTF.

The table lists this clonotype with many counts. The chain recombines TRBV7-3 with TRBJ2-2; 8 nucleotides match TRBD2. V was clipped by 4 bases and J by 3 bases; unmatched bases: 4. Per the germline V gene, CDR1 is SGHTA and CDR2 is FQGTGA. The CDR3 length is 15 residues. In nucleotides, the CDR3 is TGTGCCAGCAGCTCCAGCGGGGGCTACACCGGGGAGCTGTTTTTT. Protein product: CASSSSGGYTGELFF.

Remarks on this clonotype: A read error may produce the germline difference seen at one junction end. This chain connects TRBV12-3 or TRBV12-4 to TRBJ1-2, with D possibly TRBD1 on 5 matching bases. CDR3 length: 14 residues. The CDR3 DNA sequence: TGTGCCAGCAGATTAGGTGGGGGGAGTTATGGCTACACCTTC. Amino acid sequence: CASRLGGGSYGYTF.

This clonotype was found many times. The chain has TRBV3-1 and TRBJ2-1; 9 bases are a match to TRBD2. The CDR3 has 13 amino acids. J lost 4 bases, V lost 7 bases, and 2 bases had no gene match. Looked up from germline, CDR1 is LGHDT and CDR2 is YNNKEL (reference sequence). CDR3 nucleotides: TGTGCCAGCACCCTAGCGGGGTACAATGAGCAGTTCTTC. Translating it yields CASTLAGYNEQFF.

This clonotype was counted ten times or more. The chain employs TRBV27 and TRBJ2-3, with TRBD1 as a possible D gene (5 bases). Germline lookup yields CDR1 MNHEY and CDR2 SMNVEV (reference sequence). The CDR3 is made up of 14 amino acids. V lost 10 bases and J 2 bases, leaving 16 bases between the germline ends. CDR3 amino acids: CATRTTLFTDTQYF. The CDR3 DNA is TGTGCCACAAGGACAACGCTTTTCACAGATACGCAGTATTTT.

This clonotype was counted a single time. Sequence at one end of the junction differs from germline and may be a read error. For the CDR3, the DNA is TGTGCCTGCAGTCAAAGGACTAGCGGGGGTCTTTACACCGGGGAGCTGTTTTTT. Encoded protein: CACSQRTSGGLYTGELFF. The chain carries TRBV28 and TRBJ2-2; TRBD2 aligns across 13 bases. In germline, CDR1 is MDHEN, CDR2 SYDVKM. This CDR3 has 18 residues.

In the case of this clonotype: A read error may be the cause here, since a much bigger clone is one base away. V usage is TRBV11-2 and J usage is TRBJ1-1; D call uncertain. Germline CDR1 reads SGHAT; CDR2 reads FQNNGV. This CDR3 comprises 11 residues. The V and J ends lost 4 bases and 6 bases respectively, with 6 bases between them. The CDR3, as DNA: TGTGCCAGCAGCTCAATCGCTGAAGCTTTCTTT. Amino acid sequence: CASSSIAEAFF. Drawing the rest from reference TRBV11-2 and TRBJ1-1, the complete variable domain is EAGVAQSPRYKIIEKRQSVAFWCNPISGHATLYWYQQILGQGPKLLIQFQNNGVVDDSQLPKDRFSAERLKGVDSTLKIQPAKLEDSAVYLCASSSIAEAFFGQGTRLTVV.